This TCR beta chain came from a study of T cell responses to AZD1222 COVID-19 vaccine. The study's findings and limits: Donors, mostly white British, included more females; clonal diversity was possibly underestimated. Rises in breadth and depth of Spike-specific TCRs came after two AZD1222 doses. Repertoire sampling occurred only after the peak T cell response.

Only in-frame clones appear in the TCRdb table, and some are missing; sequencing was by immunoSEQ multiplex PCR. The sample comprises approximately 110,000 clones, 92% of which are singletons, and over 7.5% rests with the top ten. Comment on this clone: What it binds is unknown.

The CDR3 length is 13 residues. The germline V and J ends were trimmed by 4 bases and 0 bases, with 7 bases remaining between them. Looked up from germline, CDR1 is MNHEY and CDR2 is SMNVEV (reference sequence). This chain uses TRBV27 with TRBJ2-7; D unresolved. Source: peripheral blood, taken 28 days after the second AZD1222 dose. This receptor was obtained from an adult who received the AZD1222 COVID-19 vaccine. CDR3 residues: CASSSRVSYEQYF. CDR3 nucleotide sequence: TGTGCCAGCAGTTCCCGGGTCTCCTACGAGCAGTACTTC.